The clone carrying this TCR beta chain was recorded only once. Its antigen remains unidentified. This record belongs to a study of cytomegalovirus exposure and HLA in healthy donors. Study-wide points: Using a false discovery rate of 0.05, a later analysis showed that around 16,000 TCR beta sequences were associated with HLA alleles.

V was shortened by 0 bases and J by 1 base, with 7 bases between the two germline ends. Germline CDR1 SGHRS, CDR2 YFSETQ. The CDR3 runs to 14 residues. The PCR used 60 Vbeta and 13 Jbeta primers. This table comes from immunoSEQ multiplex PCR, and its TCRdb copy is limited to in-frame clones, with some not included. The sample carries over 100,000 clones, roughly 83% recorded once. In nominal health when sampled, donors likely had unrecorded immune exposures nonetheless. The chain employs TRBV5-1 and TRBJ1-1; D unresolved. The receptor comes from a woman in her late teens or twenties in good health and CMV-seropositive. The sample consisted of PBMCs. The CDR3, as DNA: TGCGCCAGCAGCTTGGATCGACAGAACACTGAAGCTTTCTTT. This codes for CASSLDRQNTEAFF.